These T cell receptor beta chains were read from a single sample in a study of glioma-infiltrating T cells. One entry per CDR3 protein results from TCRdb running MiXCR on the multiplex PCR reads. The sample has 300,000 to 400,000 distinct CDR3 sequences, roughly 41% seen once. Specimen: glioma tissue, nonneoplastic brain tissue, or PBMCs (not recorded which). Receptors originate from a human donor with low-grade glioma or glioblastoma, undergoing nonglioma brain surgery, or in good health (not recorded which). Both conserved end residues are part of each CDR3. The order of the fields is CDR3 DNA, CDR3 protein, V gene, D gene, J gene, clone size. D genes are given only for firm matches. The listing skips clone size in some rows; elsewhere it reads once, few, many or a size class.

cdr3_nt: TGTGCCAGCAGCTCCCGCCGGGACTTCTACAATGAGCAGTTCTTC
cdr3_aa: CASSSRRDFYNEQFF
v_call: TRBV7-2
d_call: NA
j_call: TRBJ2-1
clone_size: NA

cdr3_nt: TGTGCCAGCAGGCCAGGACAGTTAGGCTCCTACGAGCAGTACTTC
cdr3_aa: CASRPGQLGSYEQYF
v_call: TRBV7-9
d_call: NA
j_call: TRBJ2-7
clone_size: NA

cdr3_nt: TGTGCCAGCAGTCCGACTAGCGGGGGAAAAGAGACCCAGTACTTC
cdr3_aa: CASSPTSGGKETQYF
v_call: TRBV6-1
d_call: TRBD2
j_call: TRBJ2-5
clone_size: few

cdr3_nt: TGTGCCAGCAGCCGATATACAGGGACGCAAGAGACCCAGTACTTC
cdr3_aa: CASSRYTGTQETQYF
v_call: TRBV7-2
d_call: NA
j_call: TRBJ2-5
clone_size: NA

cdr3_nt: TGCAGCGCAGCCGGGACAGCCCGCTACGAGCAGTACTTC
cdr3_aa: CSAAGTARYEQYF
v_call: TRBV29-1
d_call: TRBD1
j_call: TRBJ2-7
clone_size: NA

cdr3_nt: TGTGCCAGCAGACCCGGACAGGTTTTTGAGTACAATGAGCAGTTCTTC
cdr3_aa: CASRPGQVFEYNEQFF
v_call: TRBV12-3/TRBV12-4
d_call: TRBD1
j_call: TRBJ2-1
clone_size: few

cdr3_nt: TGTGCCAGCAGCCACCGAGCGGGAGGAGACGAGCAGTACTTC
cdr3_aa: CASSHRAGGDEQYF
v_call: TRBV3-1
d_call: TRBD2
j_call: TRBJ2-7
clone_size: NA

cdr3_nt: TGCGCCAGCAGCCCATGGACTAGCGCAGATACGCAGTATTTT
cdr3_aa: CASSPWTSADTQYF
v_call: TRBV4-1
d_call: TRBD2
j_call: TRBJ2-3
clone_size: NA

cdr3_nt: TGTGCCAGCAACGAGGCAACTTTCTACGAGCAGTACTTC
cdr3_aa: CASNEATFYEQYF
v_call: TRBV28
d_call: NA
j_call: TRBJ2-7
clone_size: many

cdr3_nt: TGTGCCACCAGCAGAGACTTCGGGGCAGATACGCAGTATTTT
cdr3_aa: CATSRDFGADTQYF
v_call: TRBV15
d_call: NA
j_call: TRBJ2-3
clone_size: NA

cdr3_nt: TGCGCCAGCAGCTTGACAACAGAAAACATTCAGTACTTC
cdr3_aa: CASSLTTENIQYF
v_call: TRBV7-2
d_call: NA
j_call: TRBJ2-4
clone_size: NA

cdr3_nt: TGTGCCCGGCCCCGGGTGAGCGAGACCCAGTACTTC
cdr3_aa: CARPRVSETQYF
v_call: TRBV6-4
d_call: NA
j_call: TRBJ2-5
clone_size: NA

cdr3_nt: TGTGCCAGCAGCTTCCGGAGGGGGCTGGGTGGCTACACCTTC
cdr3_aa: CASSFRRGLGGYTF
v_call: TRBV11-1
d_call: TRBD1
j_call: TRBJ1-2
clone_size: NA

cdr3_nt: TGCGCCAGCAGCCAAGATGCAACAGGGTATCGTGGCTACACCTTC
cdr3_aa: CASSQDATGYRGYTF
v_call: TRBV4-1
d_call: NA
j_call: TRBJ1-2
clone_size: NA

cdr3_nt: TGTGCCAGCAGTTCCCGGACTAGCGGGAGGGAAGAGACCCAGTACTTC
cdr3_aa: CASSSRTSGREETQYF
v_call: TRBV27
d_call: TRBD2
j_call: TRBJ2-5
clone_size: many

cdr3_nt: TGTGCCAGCAGCCACCGACAGGGCGACGACGGGGAGCTGTTTTTT
cdr3_aa: CASSHRQGDDGELFF
v_call: TRBV7-2
d_call: TRBD1
j_call: TRBJ2-2
clone_size: NA

cdr3_nt: TGTGCCAGCAGTTTATCGATTCTAGCGGGAGGAAATACGCAGTATTTT
cdr3_aa: CASSLSILAGGNTQYF
v_call: TRBV27
d_call: TRBD2
j_call: TRBJ2-3
clone_size: NA

cdr3_nt: TGTGCCACCACTTCCGCGGGACTAGCGGGACGGATTAACACCGGGGAGCTGTTTTTT
cdr3_aa: CATTSAGLAGRINTGELFF
v_call: TRBV2
d_call: TRBD2
j_call: TRBJ2-2
clone_size: NA

cdr3_nt: TGTGCCAGCAGTTACCGACTGGCGGGAGCCTCCTACAATGAGCAGTTCTTC
cdr3_aa: CASSYRLAGASYNEQFF
v_call: TRBV6-2/TRBV6-3
d_call: TRBD2
j_call: TRBJ2-1
clone_size: NA

cdr3_nt: TGCAGTGCTAGAGACCTTAGCCGGGGGGGTACGTACTTC
cdr3_aa: CSARDLSRGGTYF
v_call: TRBV20-1
d_call: TRBD2
j_call: TRBJ2-7
clone_size: NA

cdr3_nt: TGTGCCAGCAGCTTGAGGTCCTGGCTCCGCCTCCCCAATGAGCAGTTCTTC
cdr3_aa: CASSLRSWLRLPNEQFF
v_call: TRBV7-3
d_call: NA
j_call: TRBJ2-1
clone_size: NA

cdr3_nt: TGTGCCAGCAGTGAATATCGAGGGACCGAAGCTGAAAAACTGTTTTTT
cdr3_aa: CASSEYRGTEAEKLFF
v_call: TRBV25-1
d_call: NA
j_call: TRBJ1-4
clone_size: few

cdr3_nt: TGTGCCAGAAAGGACGGGTATGAGCAGTTCTTC
cdr3_aa: CARKDGYEQFF
v_call: TRBV6-1
d_call: NA
j_call: TRBJ2-1
clone_size: many

cdr3_nt: TGTGCCATCAGTGTACTGAACACCGGGGAGCTGTTTTTT
cdr3_aa: CAISVLNTGELFF
v_call: TRBV6-1
d_call: NA
j_call: TRBJ2-2
clone_size: NA

cdr3_nt: TGCAGCGTTATACCCGGGACGGTGAACACTGAAGCTTTCTTT
cdr3_aa: CSVIPGTVNTEAFF
v_call: TRBV29-1
d_call: NA
j_call: TRBJ1-1
clone_size: NA

cdr3_nt: TGCAGTGCTGGAGCGGGAGGGCCATATAGATACGAGCAGTACTTC
cdr3_aa: CSAGAGGPYRYEQYF
v_call: TRBV20-1
d_call: TRBD2
j_call: TRBJ2-7
clone_size: NA

cdr3_nt: TGCGCCAGCAGCCGAGAAGACAGAGGCGAGCTGTTTTTT
cdr3_aa: CASSREDRGELFF
v_call: TRBV4-3
d_call: NA
j_call: TRBJ2-2
clone_size: NA

cdr3_nt: TGTGCCAGCAGACGGCTAGCGGACTCCTACGAGCAGTACTTC
cdr3_aa: CASRRLADSYEQYF
v_call: TRBV6-1
d_call: TRBD2
j_call: TRBJ2-7
clone_size: NA

cdr3_nt: TGCAGTGCTAGAGGTCTCGTGTTAGCGGGAGGGTCCAATGAGCAGTTCTTC
cdr3_aa: CSARGLVLAGGSNEQFF
v_call: TRBV20-1
d_call: TRBD2
j_call: TRBJ2-1
clone_size: NA

cdr3_nt: TGTGCCAGCAGCCAAGTGTCGGCCTACGAGCAGTACTTC
cdr3_aa: CASSQVSAYEQYF
v_call: TRBV4-2
d_call: NA
j_call: TRBJ2-7
clone_size: few

cdr3_nt: TGTGCCAGCAGTTTTCAGATATATGGCTACACCTTC
cdr3_aa: CASSFQIYGYTF
v_call: TRBV6-2/TRBV6-3
d_call: NA
j_call: TRBJ1-2
clone_size: NA

cdr3_nt: TGTGCCAGCAGCCAAGAGTGGGGAAACATTGAGCAGTTCTTC
cdr3_aa: CASSQEWGNIEQFF
v_call: TRBV14
d_call: NA
j_call: TRBJ2-1
clone_size: NA

cdr3_nt: TGTGCCAGCAGTTATGGTGGAGGGGTAGCCAAAAACATTCAGTACTTC
cdr3_aa: CASSYGGGVAKNIQYF
v_call: TRBV6-6
d_call: NA
j_call: TRBJ2-4
clone_size: many

cdr3_nt: TGCAGCGTTGAGCCTGCTCGTGAGCAGTTCTTC
cdr3_aa: CSVEPAREQFF
v_call: TRBV29-1
d_call: NA
j_call: TRBJ2-1
clone_size: NA

cdr3_nt: TGCGCCAGCAGCCGTGTTGGTTGGGCTGGGGCCAACGTCCTGACTTTC
cdr3_aa: CASSRVGWAGANVLTF
v_call: TRBV4-1
d_call: NA
j_call: TRBJ2-6
clone_size: NA

cdr3_nt: TGTGCCAGCAGTATATCGTACGTGGGGGAGCAGTTCTTC
cdr3_aa: CASSISYVGEQFF
v_call: TRBV27
d_call: NA
j_call: TRBJ2-1
clone_size: many

cdr3_nt: TGTGCCAGCAGACTACGAACAGGGAGGGCCACTGAAGCTTTCTTT
cdr3_aa: CASRLRTGRATEAFF
v_call: TRBV28
d_call: NA
j_call: TRBJ1-1
clone_size: many

cdr3_nt: TGCAGTGCTAGAGGATTTAGCGGGAGCGGCAAGCAGTACTTC
cdr3_aa: CSARGFSGSGKQYF
v_call: TRBV20-1
d_call: TRBD2
j_call: TRBJ2-7
clone_size: NA

cdr3_nt: TGTGCCATCAGTGAGTATCATAACTACGAGCGGTACTTC
cdr3_aa: CAISEYHNYERYF
v_call: TRBV10-3
d_call: NA
j_call: TRBJ2-7
clone_size: NA

cdr3_nt: TGTGCCAGCACCCCAAGCTGGTTAACGGGCCACATGAGCACTGAAGCTTTCTTT
cdr3_aa: CASTPSWLTGHMSTEAFF
v_call: TRBV6-6
d_call: NA
j_call: TRBJ1-1
clone_size: NA

cdr3_nt: TGTGCCAGCAGCCCGCCGTGGGCGGGGACAGAGTATGGCTACACCTTC
cdr3_aa: CASSPPWAGTEYGYTF
v_call: TRBV7-9
d_call: TRBD1
j_call: TRBJ1-2
clone_size: NA

cdr3_nt: TGTGCCAGCAGCCGACAGGGACCAACTAATGAAAAACTGTTTTTT
cdr3_aa: CASSRQGPTNEKLFF
v_call: TRBV7-2
d_call: TRBD1
j_call: TRBJ1-4
clone_size: NA

cdr3_nt: TGTGCCAGCAGTTTTCCTCCATACAGGGGTACCGGGGAGCTGTTTTTT
cdr3_aa: CASSFPPYRGTGELFF
v_call: TRBV28
d_call: TRBD1
j_call: TRBJ2-2
clone_size: few

cdr3_nt: TGTGCCAGCATAACCGCTGGGGCCAACGTCCTGACTTTC
cdr3_aa: CASITAGANVLTF
v_call: TRBV28
d_call: NA
j_call: TRBJ2-6
clone_size: once

cdr3_nt: TGCGCCAGCAGCCTGGGACTAGCGGGAGGGGTTTACAATGAGCAGTTCTTC
cdr3_aa: CASSLGLAGGVYNEQFF
v_call: TRBV5-1
d_call: TRBD2
j_call: TRBJ2-1
clone_size: NA

cdr3_nt: TGTACCAGCAGTTTAAGGCGGGAACCCTACGAGCAGTACTTC
cdr3_aa: CTSSLRREPYEQYF
v_call: TRBV28
d_call: NA
j_call: TRBJ2-7
clone_size: NA

cdr3_nt: TGCAGTGCTAGAGATCACCCGGGGATGAACACTGAAGCTTTCTTT
cdr3_aa: CSARDHPGMNTEAFF
v_call: TRBV20-1
d_call: NA
j_call: TRBJ1-1
clone_size: many

cdr3_nt: TGCAGTGCTACGGACAGGGTGGACTACGGGCAGTACTTC
cdr3_aa: CSATDRVDYGQYF
v_call: TRBV20-1
d_call: TRBD1
j_call: TRBJ2-7
clone_size: NA

cdr3_nt: TGTGCCAGCAGTGCAACCCCTACTGACACTTACGAGCAGTACTTC
cdr3_aa: CASSATPTDTYEQYF
v_call: TRBV27
d_call: NA
j_call: TRBJ2-7
clone_size: few

cdr3_nt: TGTGCCAGCTCACCGGCCCGGGGGACTAGGATCTACGAGCAGTACTTC
cdr3_aa: CASSPARGTRIYEQYF
v_call: TRBV18
d_call: TRBD2
j_call: TRBJ2-7
clone_size: NA

cdr3_nt: TGCAGTGCTAGAGATCCGGGTCGAAACATTCAGTACTTC
cdr3_aa: CSARDPGRNIQYF
v_call: TRBV20-1
d_call: NA
j_call: TRBJ2-4
clone_size: many

cdr3_nt: TGTGCCAGCAGCTCCGAGACTAGCCCAGGGAGCTCCTACGAGCAGTACTTC
cdr3_aa: CASSSETSPGSSYEQYF
v_call: TRBV7-2
d_call: TRBD2
j_call: TRBJ2-7
clone_size: NA

cdr3_nt: TGTGCCAGCTCCAGCTTTTCCACTGAAGCTTTCTTT
cdr3_aa: CASSSFSTEAFF
v_call: TRBV27
d_call: NA
j_call: TRBJ1-1
clone_size: many

cdr3_nt: TGTGCCAGCAGTTACTCCTTTAGCGGGAGAGGGAATGAGCAGTTCTTC
cdr3_aa: CASSYSFSGRGNEQFF
v_call: TRBV6-2/TRBV6-3
d_call: TRBD2
j_call: TRBJ2-1
clone_size: many

cdr3_nt: TGTGCCAGCAGTTTGGACAGACAGGGTGAAAAACTGTTTTTT
cdr3_aa: CASSLDRQGEKLFF
v_call: TRBV6-1
d_call: TRBD1
j_call: TRBJ1-4
clone_size: few

cdr3_nt: TGTGCCAGCAGTTACCGGACAGGGGAGCCTTATAATTCACCCCTCCACTTT
cdr3_aa: CASSYRTGEPYNSPLHF
v_call: TRBV6-2/TRBV6-3
d_call: TRBD1
j_call: TRBJ1-6
clone_size: many

cdr3_nt: TGCAGTGCTAGGGGGGTAGATACGCAGTATTTT
cdr3_aa: CSARGVDTQYF
v_call: TRBV20-1
d_call: NA
j_call: TRBJ2-3
clone_size: few

cdr3_nt: TGTGCCAGCGCCCCTAGCGGGAATACCGCCTACAATGAGCAGTTCTTC
cdr3_aa: CASAPSGNTAYNEQFF
v_call: TRBV27
d_call: TRBD2
j_call: TRBJ2-1
clone_size: many

cdr3_nt: TGTGCCAGCACCTATGTCGAGTACCACAATGAGCAGTTCTTC
cdr3_aa: CASTYVEYHNEQFF
v_call: TRBV7-2
d_call: NA
j_call: TRBJ2-1
clone_size: NA

cdr3_nt: TGTGCCAGCAGTTCAGGGCCGGACAGGAACTCCTACGAGCAGTACTTC
cdr3_aa: CASSSGPDRNSYEQYF
v_call: TRBV27
d_call: TRBD1
j_call: TRBJ2-7
clone_size: few